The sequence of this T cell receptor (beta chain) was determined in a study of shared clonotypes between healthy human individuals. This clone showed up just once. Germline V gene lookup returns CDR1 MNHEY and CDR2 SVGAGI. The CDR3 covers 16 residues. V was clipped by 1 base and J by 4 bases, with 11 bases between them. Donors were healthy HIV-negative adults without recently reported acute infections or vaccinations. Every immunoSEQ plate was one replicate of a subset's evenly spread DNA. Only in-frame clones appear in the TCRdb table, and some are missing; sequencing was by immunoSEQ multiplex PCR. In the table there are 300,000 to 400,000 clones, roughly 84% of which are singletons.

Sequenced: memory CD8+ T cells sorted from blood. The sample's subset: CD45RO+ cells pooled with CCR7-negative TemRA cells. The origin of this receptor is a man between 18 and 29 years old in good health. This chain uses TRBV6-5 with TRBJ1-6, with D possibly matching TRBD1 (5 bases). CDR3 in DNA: TGTGCCAGCAGTTACTGGGCAGGGCTATATAATTCACCCCTCCACTTT. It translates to CASSYWAGLYNSPLHF.